The 19 T cell receptor beta chains given below trace back to one sample, sequenced in a study of shared clonotypes between healthy human individuals. Sequencing used immunoSEQ multiplex PCR; TCRdb keeps in-frame clones, though not all of them. The sample has some 1,400,000 clones, approximately 96% seen once. Material for sequencing was naive CD4+ T cells sorted from blood. Stated subset: CD45RA+ positively selected. The receptors stem from a man aged 25-45 years in good health.

The genes are TRBV9 and TRBJ2-1; 10 bases are shared with TRBD2. The CDR3 sequence is 15 residues long. From germline, CDR1 is SGDLS and CDR2 YYNGEE. With V trimmed by 0 bases and J by 9 bases, 6 bases remained unmatched. This CDR3 reads CASSVAAGGPFEQFF. The CDR3 region has the DNA TGTGCCAGCAGCGTAGCAGCGGGAGGGCCTTTTGAGCAGTTCTTC.

The rearrangement uses TRBV7-2 and TRBJ2-7; no reliable D call. Germline V CDR1 and CDR2: SGHTA, FQGNSA. The CDR3 totals 16 residues. V shed 5 bases and J shed 3 bases, with 20 bases lying between them. This CDR3 is CASSPQGGRFVYEQYF. CDR3 DNA sequence: TGTGCCAGCAGCCCCCAAGGTGGCAGGTTCGTCTACGAGCAGTACTTC. Based on the CDR3 plus reference TRBV7-2 and TRBJ2-7, the full variable domain is GAGVSQSPSNKVTEKGKDVELRCDPISGHTALYWYRQSLGQGLEFLIYFQGNSAPDKSGLPSDRFSAERTGGSVSTLTIQRTQQEDSAVYLCASSPQGGRFVYEQYFGPGTRLTVT.

The chain couples TRBV6-6 to TRBJ2-7; maybe TRBD2 (6 bases). CDR3 length: 14 amino acids. Trimming pared 2 bases from V and 3 bases from J, leaving 11 bases between. Germline CDR1 is MNHNY and CDR2 is SVGAGI (reference sequence). The DNA of the CDR3 is TGTGCCAGCAGTTACGGCGGGACCAACTACGAGCAGTACTTC. Translating it yields CASSYGGTNYEQYF.

This rearrangement joins TRBV18 to TRBJ1-3, with no clear D. V lost 3 bases and J lost 0, with 9 bases in between. The CDR3 has 15 amino acids. Germline V gene sequence: CDR1 KGHSH, CDR2 LQKENI. The CDR3 DNA is TGTGCCAGCTCACCCAAAGATGGCTCTGGAAACACCATATATTTT. Translating gives CASSPKDGSGNTIYF.

This rearrangement joins TRBV5-1 to TRBJ2-2, with D perhaps matching TRBD1 (5 bases). CDR1 is SGHRS and CDR2 is YFSETQ in the germline V gene. The CDR3 has 16 amino acids. V lost 5 bases to trimming and J lost 1 base, with 15 bases between them. The CDR3 DNA follows: TGCGCCAGCAGTTTTGACAGAGAAAAGAACACCGGGGAGCTGTTTTTT. Amino acids: CASSFDREKNTGELFF.

The rearrangement links TRBV7-9 to TRBJ2-1; tentatively, D is TRBD1 (6 bases). Per the germline V gene, CDR1 is SEHNR and CDR2 is FQNEAQ (reference sequence). The ends were cut back, 10 bases at V and 5 bases at J, with 21 bases in the middle. This CDR3 contains 15 residues. The CDR3 loop is CATAVVAGDNNEQFF. CDR3 nucleotide sequence: TGTGCCACAGCGGTTGTAGCAGGGGATAACAATGAGCAGTTCTTC.

This clone was observed once. The chain joins TRBV5-1 to TRBJ2-3, with D tentatively TRBD2 (6 bases). V shed 0 bases and J shed 8 bases, with 13 bases lying between them. The CDR3 spans 14 residues. CDR1 and CDR2 from the germline V gene are SGHRS and YFSETQ. The DNA of the CDR3 is TGCGCCAGCAGCTTGGGGAGGGGTTCAGGTACGCAGTATTTT. Amino acids: CASSLGRGSGTQYF.

The chain has TRBV27 and TRBJ2-3, with TRBD2 identical over 9 bases. The J segment lost 2 bases and the V segment lost 6 bases, leaving 6 bases of the junction unmatched. Germline CDR1 MNHEY, CDR2 SMNVEV (reference sequence). This CDR3 comprises 15 residues. The chain's CDR3 is CASSFLAGITDTQYF. Here the CDR3 DNA reads TGTGCCAGCAGCTTTCTAGCGGGAATCACAGATACGCAGTATTTT.

The rearrangement uses TRBV5-1 and TRBJ2-1; 8 bases are a match to TRBD2. Germline-derived CDR1 and CDR2 are SGHRS and YFSETQ. The length of the CDR3 is 16 residues. The ends lost 2 bases at V and 3 bases at J; junction bases unmatched: 7. CDR3 coding DNA: TGCGCCAGCAGCTTCCAACTAGCGGTATACTACAATGAGCAGTTCTTC. Protein sequence: CASSFQLAVYYNEQFF.

V gene TRBV28 combines with J gene TRBJ1-5; the D gene is possibly TRBD1 (6 bases). Deletions cut 7 bases from V and 3 bases from J, with 16 bases between. The CDR3 has 15 residues. Germline lookup yields CDR1 MDHEN and CDR2 SYDVKM. This CDR3 is CASTAPGVFNQPQHF. CDR3 nucleotide sequence: TGTGCCAGCACCGCGCCAGGGGTTTTCAATCAGCCCCAGCATTTT.

The CDR3 reads CASSSLIRSSGNTIYF. CDR3 nucleotide sequence: TGTGCCAGCAGTTCACTTATCCGGAGCTCTGGAAACACCATATATTTT. The rearrangement joins TRBV28 to TRBJ1-3; D gene ambiguous. The germline V and J ends were trimmed by 4 bases and 0 bases, with 13 bases remaining between them. CDR1 and CDR2 from the germline V gene are MDHEN and SYDVKM. The CDR3 is 16 amino acids.

J is TRBJ2-5 and V is TRBV2; D unresolved. The germline V gene has CDR1 SNHLY and CDR2 FYNNEI. Trimming cost V 1 base and J 5 bases, with 11 bases left between them. CDR3 length: 14 residues. The CDR3 bases are TGTGCCAGCAGTGAAGAACTTTCGACCGAGACCCAGTACTTC. This codes for CASSEELSTETQYF.

With regard to this clone: Other nucleotide sequences in the sample specify the same CDR3. The V gene is TRBV7-9, the J gene TRBJ2-3; D ambiguous. The germline V gene has CDR1 SEHNR and CDR2 FQNEAQ (reference sequence). Trimming cost V 3 bases and J 1 base, with 5 bases left between them. This CDR3 region has 13 residues. CDR3 coding DNA: TGTGCCAGCAGCTTCCGAGGCACAGATACGCAGTATTTT. Residues: CASSFRGTDTQYF.

V usage is TRBV25-1 and J usage is TRBJ1-4; D not resolved. CDR1 is MGHDK, CDR2 SYGVNS, per germline. V lost 1 base and J lost 8, with 14 bases in between. The CDR3 length is 15 residues. CDR3 loop: CASSEWGGSSEKLFF. The CDR3 coding sequence is TGTGCCAGCAGTGAATGGGGTGGAAGTTCCGAAAAACTGTTTTTT.

As to this clone: The sample contains more than one DNA sequence encoding this CDR3. The chain uses TRBV7-9 and TRBJ1-2, with 8 bases aligning to TRBD1. CDR1 and CDR2 from the germline V gene are SEHNR and FQNEAQ (reference sequence). With 4 bases clipped from V and 2 bases from J, the junction kept 3 bases outside the gene matches. The CDR3 sequence is 14 residues long. The CDR3 DNA follows: TGTGCCAGCAGCTCTGGACAGGGCAACTATGGCTACACCTTC. Translated, it gives CASSSGQGNYGYTF.

This clone came up once. The chain links TRBV5-1 to TRBJ2-7; D gene uncertain. CDR1 is SGHRS, CDR2 YFSETQ, per germline. The CDR3 loop spans 16 amino acids. Trimming took 3 bases from V and 1 from J, leaving 17 bases between them. The CDR3 bases are TGCGCCAGCAGCTCCGTCCAGGCCCACATATCCTACGAGCAGTACTTC. This translates into CASSSVQAHISYEQYF.

The chain joins TRBV5-1 to TRBJ1-1; D gene uncertain. V lost 5 bases to trimming and J lost 0 bases, with 11 bases between them. The CDR3 is 14 amino acids. Germline CDR1 SGHRS, CDR2 YFSETQ. CDR3 DNA: TGCGCCAGCAGGATGGCTGGGTTGAACACTGAAGCTTTCTTT. Protein sequence: CASRMAGLNTEAFF. Filled out from reference TRBV5-1 and TRBJ1-1, the complete variable domain reads KAGVTQTPRYLIKTRGQQVTLSCSPISGHRSVSWYQQTPGQGLQFLFEYFSETQRNKGNFPGRFSGRQFSNSRSEMNVSTLELGDSALYLCASRMAGLNTEAFFGQGTRLTVV.

This clone was counted a single time. The chain links TRBV6-5 to TRBJ1-1, with no clear D. The ends were cut back, 4 bases at V and 11 bases at J, with 17 bases in the middle. This CDR3 spans 13 amino acids. Germline lookup yields CDR1 MNHEY and CDR2 SVGAGI. The CDR3 bases are TGTGCCAGCAGTTCTCTTGGGTTGAACTCGGCTTTCTTT. Translating it yields CASSSLGLNSAFF.

The V and J genes are TRBV7-8 and TRBJ2-7, with 13 bases aligning to TRBD2. Trimming cost V 5 bases and J 3 bases; bases outside gene matches: 7. The CDR3 consists of 16 residues. CDR1 SGHVS and CDR2 FQNEAQ come from the germline V gene. In DNA, the CDR3 is TGTGCCAGCAGCCCAGGAGGACTAGCGGGAGTCTACGAGCAGTACTTC. It specifies CASSPGGLAGVYEQYF.